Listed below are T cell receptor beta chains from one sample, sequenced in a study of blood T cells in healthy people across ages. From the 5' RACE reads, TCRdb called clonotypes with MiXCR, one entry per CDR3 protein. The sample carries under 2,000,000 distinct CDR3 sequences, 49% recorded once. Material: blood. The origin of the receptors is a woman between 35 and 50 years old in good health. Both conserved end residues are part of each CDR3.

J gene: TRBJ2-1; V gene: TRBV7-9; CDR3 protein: CASSLAPTPIGEQFF
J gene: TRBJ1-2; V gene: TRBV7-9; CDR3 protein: CASTPGGQTYGYTF
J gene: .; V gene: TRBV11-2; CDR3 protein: CASSLETPQGAADIQYF
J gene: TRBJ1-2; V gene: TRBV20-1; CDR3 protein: CSASKGRRRDGYTF
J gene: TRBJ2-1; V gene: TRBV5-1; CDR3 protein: CASSPGQGMYNEQFF
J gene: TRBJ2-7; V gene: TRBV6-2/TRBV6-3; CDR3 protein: CASSYSSRGSSSYEQYF
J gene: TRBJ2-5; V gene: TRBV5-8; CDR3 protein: CASSSSGTGRETQYF
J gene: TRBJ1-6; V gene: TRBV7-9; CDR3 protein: CASSNRDRNSPLHF
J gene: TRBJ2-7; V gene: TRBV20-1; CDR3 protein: CSGKRGNYNEQYF
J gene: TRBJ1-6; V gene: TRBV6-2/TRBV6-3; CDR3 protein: CASSLAPGLNSPLHF
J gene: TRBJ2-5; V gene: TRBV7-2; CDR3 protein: CASSLAWLGETQYF
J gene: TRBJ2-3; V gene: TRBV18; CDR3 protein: CASSPRAKGEADTQYF
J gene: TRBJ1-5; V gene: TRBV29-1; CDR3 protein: CSVSPGANQPQHF
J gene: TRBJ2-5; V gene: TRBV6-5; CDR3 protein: CASSSARRETQYF
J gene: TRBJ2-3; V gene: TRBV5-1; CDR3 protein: CASSPQGQPDTQYF
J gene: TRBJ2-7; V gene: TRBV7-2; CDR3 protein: CASSFGINSYKQYF
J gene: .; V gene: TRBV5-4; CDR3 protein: CASSPGATETQYF
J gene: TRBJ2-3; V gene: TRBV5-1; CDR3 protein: CASSSRAASGDTQYF
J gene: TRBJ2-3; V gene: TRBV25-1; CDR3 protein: CASSDPGTGGSADTQYF
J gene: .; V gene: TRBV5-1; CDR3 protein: CASSSTGLDHEQYF
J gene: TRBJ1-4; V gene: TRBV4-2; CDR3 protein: CASSPRRGQGYRVELFF
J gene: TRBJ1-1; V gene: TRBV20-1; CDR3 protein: CSARSAIQWDTEAFF
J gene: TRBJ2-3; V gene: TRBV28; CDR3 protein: CASSFGATRTDTQYF
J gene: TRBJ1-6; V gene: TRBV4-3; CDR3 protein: CASSQDRGLNNSPLHF
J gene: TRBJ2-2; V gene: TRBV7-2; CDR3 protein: CASSLSGTLTGELFF